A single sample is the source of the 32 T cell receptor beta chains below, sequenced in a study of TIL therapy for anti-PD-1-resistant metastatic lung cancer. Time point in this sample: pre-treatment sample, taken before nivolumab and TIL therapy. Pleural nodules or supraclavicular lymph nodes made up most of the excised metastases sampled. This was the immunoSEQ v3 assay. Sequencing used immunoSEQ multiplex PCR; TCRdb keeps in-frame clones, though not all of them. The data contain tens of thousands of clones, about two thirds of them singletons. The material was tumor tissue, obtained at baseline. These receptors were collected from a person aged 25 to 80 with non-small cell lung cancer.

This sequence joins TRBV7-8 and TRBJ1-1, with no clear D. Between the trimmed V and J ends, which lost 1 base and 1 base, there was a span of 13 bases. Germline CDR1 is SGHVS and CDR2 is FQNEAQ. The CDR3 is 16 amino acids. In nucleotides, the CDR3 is TGTGCCAGCAGCTTAGTCGGAGGACGGCCGAACACTGAAGCTTTCTTT. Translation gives CASSLVGGRPNTEAFF.

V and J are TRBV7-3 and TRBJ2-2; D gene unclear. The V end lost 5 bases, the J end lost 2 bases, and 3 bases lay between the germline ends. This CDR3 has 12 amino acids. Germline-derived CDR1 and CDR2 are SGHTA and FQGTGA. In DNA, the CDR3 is TGTGCCAGCAGCGTAAACACCGGGGAGCTGTTTTTT. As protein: CASSVNTGELFF.

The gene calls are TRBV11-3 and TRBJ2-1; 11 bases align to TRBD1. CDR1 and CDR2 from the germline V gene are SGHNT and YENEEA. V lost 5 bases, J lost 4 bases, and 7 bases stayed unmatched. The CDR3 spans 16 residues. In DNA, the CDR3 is TGTGCCAGCAGCGTCGGGACAGGGGGTCCGTACAATGAGCAGTTCTTC. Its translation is CASSVGTGGPYNEQFF.

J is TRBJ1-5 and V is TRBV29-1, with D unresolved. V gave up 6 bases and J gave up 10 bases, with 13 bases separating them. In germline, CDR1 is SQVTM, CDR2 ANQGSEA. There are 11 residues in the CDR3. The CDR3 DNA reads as TGCAGCGTCCCTAGATGGGCACCCCAGCATTTT. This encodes CSVPRWAPQHF.

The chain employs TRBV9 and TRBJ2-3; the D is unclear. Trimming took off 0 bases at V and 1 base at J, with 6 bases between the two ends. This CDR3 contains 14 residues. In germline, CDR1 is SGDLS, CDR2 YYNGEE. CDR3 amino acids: CASSVGSGTDTQYF. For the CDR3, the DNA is TGTGCCAGCAGCGTAGGAAGCGGCACAGATACGCAGTATTTT.

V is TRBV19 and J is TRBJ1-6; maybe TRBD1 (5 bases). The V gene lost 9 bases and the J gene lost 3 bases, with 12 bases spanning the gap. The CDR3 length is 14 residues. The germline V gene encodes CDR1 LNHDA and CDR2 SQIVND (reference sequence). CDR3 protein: CASSRDVYNSPLHF. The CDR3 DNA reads TGTGCCAGCTCCAGGGATGTCTATAATTCACCCCTCCACTTT.

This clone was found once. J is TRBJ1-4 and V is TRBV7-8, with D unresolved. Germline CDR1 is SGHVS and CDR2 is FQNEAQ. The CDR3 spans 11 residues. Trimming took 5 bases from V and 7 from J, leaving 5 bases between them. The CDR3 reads CASSRGEKLFF. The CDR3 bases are TGTGCCAGCAGCCGGGGTGAAAAACTGTTTTTT.

As DNA, the CDR3 is TGCGCCAGCTTGGGACAGACACCGAACACCGGGGAGCTGTTTTTT. This translates into CASLGQTPNTGELFF. The chain is built from TRBV10-1 and TRBJ2-2; TRBD1 agrees at 7 bases. Germline assignment: CDR1 WNHNN and CDR2 SYGVQD (reference sequence). J was trimmed by 0 bases and V by 8 bases; bases with no gene match: 6. This CDR3 contains 15 residues.

The CDR3 protein is CASSRGIDQETQYF. The CDR3 DNA reads TGTGCCAGCAGCCGGGGGATCGATCAAGAGACCCAGTACTTC. This chain connects TRBV7-9 to TRBJ2-5; D is perhaps TRBD2 (6 bases). This CDR3 is built from 14 residues. Germline lookup yields CDR1 SEHNR and CDR2 FQNEAQ (reference sequence). Between the trimmed V and J ends, which lost 5 bases and 2 bases, there was a span of 12 bases.

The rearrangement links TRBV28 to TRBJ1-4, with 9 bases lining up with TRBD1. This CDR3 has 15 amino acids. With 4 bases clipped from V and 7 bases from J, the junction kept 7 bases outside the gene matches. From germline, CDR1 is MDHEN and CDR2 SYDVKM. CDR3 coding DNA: TGTGCCAGCAGTTCCGGGACAGGGAGCGGTGAAAAACTGTTTTTT. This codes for CASSSGTGSGEKLFF.

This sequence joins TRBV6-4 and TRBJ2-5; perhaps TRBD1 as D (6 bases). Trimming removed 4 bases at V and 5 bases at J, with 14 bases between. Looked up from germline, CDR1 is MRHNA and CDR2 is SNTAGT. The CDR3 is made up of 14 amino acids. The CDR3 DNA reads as TGTGCCAGCAGTGCCTCTGGGGGCGGTGAGACCCAGTACTTC. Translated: CASSASGGGETQYF.

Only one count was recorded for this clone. The CDR3 nucleotides are TGTGCCAGCAGCCCTAGACATGGCGAAGCTTTCTTT. Translation: CASSPRHGEAFF. The chain couples TRBV9 to TRBJ1-1; no reliable D call. CDR1 and CDR2 from the germline V gene are SGDLS and YYNGEE. Trimming cost V 4 bases and J 8 bases, with 12 bases left between them. CDR3 size: 12 residues.

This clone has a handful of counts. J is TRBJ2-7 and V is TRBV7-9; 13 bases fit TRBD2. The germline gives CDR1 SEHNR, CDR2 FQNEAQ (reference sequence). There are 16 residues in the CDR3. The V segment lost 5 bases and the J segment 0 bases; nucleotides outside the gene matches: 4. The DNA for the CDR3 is TGTGCCAGCAGCGTCACTAGCGGGAGGGCCTCCTACGAGCAGTACTTC. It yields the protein CASSVTSGRASYEQYF.

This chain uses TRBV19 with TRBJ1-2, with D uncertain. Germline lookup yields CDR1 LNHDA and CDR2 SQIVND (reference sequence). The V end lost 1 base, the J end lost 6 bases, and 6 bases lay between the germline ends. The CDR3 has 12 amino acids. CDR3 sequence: CASSIGGDGYTF. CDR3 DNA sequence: TGTGCCAGTAGTATAGGGGGTGATGGCTACACCTTC.

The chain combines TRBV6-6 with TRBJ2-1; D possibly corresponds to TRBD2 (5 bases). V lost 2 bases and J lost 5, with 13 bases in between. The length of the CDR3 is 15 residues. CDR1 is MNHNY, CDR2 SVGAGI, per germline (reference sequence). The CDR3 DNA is TGTGCCAGCAGTTACCCGGTTCGACTACACAATGAGCAGTTCTTC. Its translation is CASSYPVRLHNEQFF.

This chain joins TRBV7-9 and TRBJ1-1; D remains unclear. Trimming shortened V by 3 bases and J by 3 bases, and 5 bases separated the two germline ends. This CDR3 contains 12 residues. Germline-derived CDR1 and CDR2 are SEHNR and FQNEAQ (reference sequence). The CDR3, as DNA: TGTGCCAGCAGCTTGGGATACACTGAAGCTTTCTTT. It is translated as CASSLGYTEAFF.

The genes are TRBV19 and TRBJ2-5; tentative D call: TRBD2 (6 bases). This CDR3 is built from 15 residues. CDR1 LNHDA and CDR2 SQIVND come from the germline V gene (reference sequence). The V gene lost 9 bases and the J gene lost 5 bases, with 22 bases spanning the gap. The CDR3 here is CASRSRGGRWETQYF. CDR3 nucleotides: TGTGCCAGCCGCTCACGCGGTGGGAGGTGGGAGACCCAGTACTTC. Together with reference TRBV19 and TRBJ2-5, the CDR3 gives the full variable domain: DGGITQSPKYLFRKEGQNVTLSCEQNLNHDAMYWYRQDPGQGLRLIYYSQIVNDFQKGDIAEGYSVSREKKESFPLTVTSAQKNPTAFYLCASRSRGGRWETQYFGPGTRLLVL.

The CDR3 DNA follows: TGTGCCAGCAGTGGAGAGGGGGTAGCGGGAGGGCAAGAGACCCAGTACTTC. Encoded protein: CASSGEGVAGGQETQYF. The chain carries TRBV27 and TRBJ2-5; 11 nucleotides agree with TRBD2. CDR3 length: 17 residues. CDR1 is MNHEY, CDR2 SMNVEV, per germline (reference sequence). V lost 5 bases to trimming and J lost 2 bases; unmatched junction nucleotides: 10.

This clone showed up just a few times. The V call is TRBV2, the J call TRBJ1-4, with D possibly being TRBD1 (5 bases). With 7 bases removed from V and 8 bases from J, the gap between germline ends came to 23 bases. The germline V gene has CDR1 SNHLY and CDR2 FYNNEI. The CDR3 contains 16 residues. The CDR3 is CASTVLNWRDSEKLFF. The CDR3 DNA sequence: TGTGCCAGCACCGTTTTAAATTGGAGGGACTCAGAAAAACTGTTTTTT. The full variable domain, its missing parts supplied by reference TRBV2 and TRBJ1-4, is EPEVTQTPSHQVTQMGQEVILRCVPISNHLYFYWYRQILGQKVEFLVSFYNNEISEKSEIFDDQFSVERPDGSNFTLKIRSTKLEDSAMYFCASTVLNWRDSEKLFFGSGTQLSVL.

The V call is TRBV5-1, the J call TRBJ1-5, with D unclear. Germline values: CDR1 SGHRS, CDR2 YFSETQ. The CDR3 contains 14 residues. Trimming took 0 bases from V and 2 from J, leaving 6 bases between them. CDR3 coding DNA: TGCGCCAGCAGCTTGGGGGGTCGCAATCAGCCCCAGCATTTT. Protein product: CASSLGGRNQPQHF.

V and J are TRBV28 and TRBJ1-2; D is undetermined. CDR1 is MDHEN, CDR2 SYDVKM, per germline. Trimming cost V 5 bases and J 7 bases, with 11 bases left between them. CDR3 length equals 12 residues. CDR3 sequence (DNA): TGTGCCAGCAGTCCTCGGTTGGCTGGCTACACCTTC. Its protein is CASSPRLAGYTF.

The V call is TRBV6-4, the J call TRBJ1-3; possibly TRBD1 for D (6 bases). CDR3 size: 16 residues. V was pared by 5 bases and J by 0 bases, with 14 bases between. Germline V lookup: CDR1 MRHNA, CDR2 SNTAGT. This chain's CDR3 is CASSSQGPNSGNTIYF. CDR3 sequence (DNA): TGTGCCAGCAGTAGTCAGGGGCCCAACTCTGGAAACACCATATATTTT.

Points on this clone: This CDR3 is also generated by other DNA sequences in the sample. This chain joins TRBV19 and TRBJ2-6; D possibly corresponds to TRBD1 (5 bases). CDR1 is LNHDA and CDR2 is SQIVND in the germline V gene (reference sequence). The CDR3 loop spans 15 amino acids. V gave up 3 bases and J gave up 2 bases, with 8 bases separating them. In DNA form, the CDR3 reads TGTGCCAGTAGTATCCAGGGTGCTGGGGCCAACGTCCTGACTTTC. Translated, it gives CASSIQGAGANVLTF.

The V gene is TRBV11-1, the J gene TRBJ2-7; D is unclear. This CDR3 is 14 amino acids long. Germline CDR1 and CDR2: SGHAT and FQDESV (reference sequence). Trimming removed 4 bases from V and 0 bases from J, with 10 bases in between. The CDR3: CASSSTTLSYEQYF. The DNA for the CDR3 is TGTGCCAGCAGCTCCACCACCCTCTCCTACGAGCAGTACTTC.

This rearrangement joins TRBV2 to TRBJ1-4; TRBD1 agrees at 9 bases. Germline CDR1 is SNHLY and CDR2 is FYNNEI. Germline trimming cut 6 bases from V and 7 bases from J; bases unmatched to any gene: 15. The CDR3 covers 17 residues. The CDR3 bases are TGTGCCAGCAGGCGGGGACAGGGTTTCGCCCTTTCTGAAAAACTGTTTTTT. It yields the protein CASRRGQGFALSEKLFF. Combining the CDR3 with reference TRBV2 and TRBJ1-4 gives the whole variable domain EPEVTQTPSHQVTQMGQEVILRCVPISNHLYFYWYRQILGQKVEFLVSFYNNEISEKSEIFDDQFSVERPDGSNFTLKIRSTKLEDSAMYFCASRRGQGFALSEKLFFGSGTQLSVL.

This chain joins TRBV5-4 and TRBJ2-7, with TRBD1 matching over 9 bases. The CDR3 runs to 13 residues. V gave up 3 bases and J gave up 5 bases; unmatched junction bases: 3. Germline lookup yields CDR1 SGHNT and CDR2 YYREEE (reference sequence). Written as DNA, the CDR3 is TGTGCCAGCAGCTGGGACAGGGCGAACGAGCAGTACTTC. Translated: CASSWDRANEQYF.

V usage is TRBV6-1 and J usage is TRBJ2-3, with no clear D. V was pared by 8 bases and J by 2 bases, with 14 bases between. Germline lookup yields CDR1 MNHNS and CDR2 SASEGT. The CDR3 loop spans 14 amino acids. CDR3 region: CASVLRKTTDTQYF. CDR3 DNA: TGTGCCAGCGTCCTCAGGAAGACCACAGATACGCAGTATTTT.

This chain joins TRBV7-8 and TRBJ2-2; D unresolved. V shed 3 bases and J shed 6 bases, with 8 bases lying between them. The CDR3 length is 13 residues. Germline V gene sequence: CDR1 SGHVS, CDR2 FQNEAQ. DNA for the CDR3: TGTGCCAGCAGCTTCAGAGCCCCCGGGGAGCTGTTTTTT. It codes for CASSFRAPGELFF.

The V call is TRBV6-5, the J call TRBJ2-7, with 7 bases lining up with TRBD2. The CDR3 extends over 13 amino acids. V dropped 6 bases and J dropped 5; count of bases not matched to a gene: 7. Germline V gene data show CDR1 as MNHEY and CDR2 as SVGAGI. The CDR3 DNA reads TGTGCCAGCAGCCTCGGGAGCGGGAACGAGCAGTACTTC. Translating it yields CASSLGSGNEQYF.

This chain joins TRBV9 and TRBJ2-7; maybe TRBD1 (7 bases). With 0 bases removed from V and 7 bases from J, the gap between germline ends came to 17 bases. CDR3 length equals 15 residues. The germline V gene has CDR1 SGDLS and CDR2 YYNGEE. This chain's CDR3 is CASSVAAGGKVEQYF. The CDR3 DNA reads TGTGCCAGCAGCGTAGCCGCAGGGGGGAAGGTGGAGCAGTACTTC.

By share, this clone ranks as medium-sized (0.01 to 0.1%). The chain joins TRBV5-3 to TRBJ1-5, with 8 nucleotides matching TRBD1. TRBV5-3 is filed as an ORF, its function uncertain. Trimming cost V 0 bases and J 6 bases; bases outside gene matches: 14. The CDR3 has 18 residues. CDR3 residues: CARSLESPRQGHTQPQHF. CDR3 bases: TGTGCCAGAAGCTTGGAGTCTCCGAGACAGGGGCACACTCAGCCCCAGCATTTT.

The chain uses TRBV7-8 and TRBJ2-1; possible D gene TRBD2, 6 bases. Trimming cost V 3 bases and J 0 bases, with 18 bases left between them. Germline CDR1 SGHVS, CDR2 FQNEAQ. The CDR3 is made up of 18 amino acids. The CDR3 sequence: CASSLERALTSSYNEQFF. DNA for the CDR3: TGTGCCAGCAGCTTGGAGCGGGCTTTGACCAGCTCCTACAATGAGCAGTTCTTC.